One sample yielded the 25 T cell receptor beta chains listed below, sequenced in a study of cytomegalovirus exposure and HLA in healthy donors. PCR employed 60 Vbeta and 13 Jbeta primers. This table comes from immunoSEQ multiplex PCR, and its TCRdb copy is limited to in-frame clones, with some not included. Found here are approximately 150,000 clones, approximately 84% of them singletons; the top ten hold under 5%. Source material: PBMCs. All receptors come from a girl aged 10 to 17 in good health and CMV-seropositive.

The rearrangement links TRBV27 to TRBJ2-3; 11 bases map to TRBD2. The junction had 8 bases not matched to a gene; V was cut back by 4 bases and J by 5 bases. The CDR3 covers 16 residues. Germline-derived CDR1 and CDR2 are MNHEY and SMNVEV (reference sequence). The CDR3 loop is CASSSRLAGTIDTQYF. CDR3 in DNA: TGTGCCAGCAGTTCTAGACTAGCGGGGACGATAGATACGCAGTATTTT.

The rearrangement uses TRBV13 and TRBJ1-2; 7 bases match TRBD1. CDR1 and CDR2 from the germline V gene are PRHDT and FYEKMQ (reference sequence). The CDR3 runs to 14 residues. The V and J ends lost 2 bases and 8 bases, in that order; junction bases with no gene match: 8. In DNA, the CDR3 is TGTGCCAGCAGCTTAAACAGGGGCCGTTCGGGCTACACCTTC. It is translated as CASSLNRGRSGYTF.

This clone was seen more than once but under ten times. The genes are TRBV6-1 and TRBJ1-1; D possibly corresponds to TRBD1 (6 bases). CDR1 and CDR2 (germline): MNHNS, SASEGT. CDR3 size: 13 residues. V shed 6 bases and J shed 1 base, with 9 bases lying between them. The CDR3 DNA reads TGTGCCAGCAGGGACAGCAAGAACACTGAAGCTTTCTTT. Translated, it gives CASRDSKNTEAFF.

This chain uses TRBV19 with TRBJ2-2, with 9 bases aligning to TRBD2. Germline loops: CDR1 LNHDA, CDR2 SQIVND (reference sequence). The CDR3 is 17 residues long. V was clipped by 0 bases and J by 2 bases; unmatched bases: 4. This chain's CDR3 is CASSIERGGANTGELFF. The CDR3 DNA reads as TGTGCCAGTAGTATAGAGCGCGGGGGGGCAAACACCGGGGAGCTGTTTTTT.

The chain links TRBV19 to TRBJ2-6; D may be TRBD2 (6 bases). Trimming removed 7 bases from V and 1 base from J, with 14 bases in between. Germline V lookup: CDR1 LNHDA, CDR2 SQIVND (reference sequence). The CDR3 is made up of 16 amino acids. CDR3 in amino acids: CASTFRRESGANVLTF. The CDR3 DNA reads TGTGCCAGTACCTTTCGGAGGGAATCTGGGGCCAACGTCCTGACTTTC.

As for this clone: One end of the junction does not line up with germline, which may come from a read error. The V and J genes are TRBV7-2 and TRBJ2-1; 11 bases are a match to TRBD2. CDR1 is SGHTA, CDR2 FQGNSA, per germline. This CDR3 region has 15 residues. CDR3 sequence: CASSLAGGYYNEQFF. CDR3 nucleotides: TGTGCCAGCAGTTTAGCGGGGGGGTACTACAATGAGCAGTTCTTC.

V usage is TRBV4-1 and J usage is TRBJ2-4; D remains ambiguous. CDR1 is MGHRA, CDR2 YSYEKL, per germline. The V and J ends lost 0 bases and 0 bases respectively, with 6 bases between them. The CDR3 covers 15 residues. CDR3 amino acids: CASSQDSLAKNIQYF. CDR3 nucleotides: TGCGCCAGCAGCCAAGATTCTCTAGCCAAAAACATTCAGTACTTC.

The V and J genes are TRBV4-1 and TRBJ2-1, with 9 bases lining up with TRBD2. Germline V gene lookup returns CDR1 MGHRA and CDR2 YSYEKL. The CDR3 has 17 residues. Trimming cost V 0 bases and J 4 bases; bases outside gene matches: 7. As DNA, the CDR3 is TGCGCCAGCAGCCAAGATTACGGCGGGGGGGCTTACAATGAGCAGTTCTTC. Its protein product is CASSQDYGGGAYNEQFF.

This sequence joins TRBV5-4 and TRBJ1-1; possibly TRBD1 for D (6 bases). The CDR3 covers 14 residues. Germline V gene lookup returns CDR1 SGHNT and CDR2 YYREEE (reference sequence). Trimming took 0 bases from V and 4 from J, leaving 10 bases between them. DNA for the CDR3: TGTGCCAGCAGCTTGGCGCCAGGGGCCACTGAAGCTTTCTTT. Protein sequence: CASSLAPGATEAFF. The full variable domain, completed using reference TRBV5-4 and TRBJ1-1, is ETGVTQSPTHLIKTRGQQVTLRCSSQSGHNTVSWYQQALGQGPQFIFQYYREEENGRGNFPPRFSGLQFPNYSSELNVNALELDDSALYLCASSLAPGATEAFFGQGTRLTVV.

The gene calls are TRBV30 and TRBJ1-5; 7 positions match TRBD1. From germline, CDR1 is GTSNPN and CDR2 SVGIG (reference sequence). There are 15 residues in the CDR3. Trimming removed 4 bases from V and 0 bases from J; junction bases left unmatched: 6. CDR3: CAWTPTGVSNQPQHF. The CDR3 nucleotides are TGTGCCTGGACCCCAACAGGGGTTAGCAATCAGCCCCAGCATTTT.

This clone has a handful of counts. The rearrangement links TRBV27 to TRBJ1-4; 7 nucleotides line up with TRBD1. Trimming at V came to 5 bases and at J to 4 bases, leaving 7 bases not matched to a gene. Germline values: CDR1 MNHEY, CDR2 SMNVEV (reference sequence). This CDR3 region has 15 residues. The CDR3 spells CASSRRQGFNEKLFF. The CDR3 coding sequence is TGTGCCAGCAGTCGTCGACAGGGATTTAATGAAAAACTGTTTTTT.

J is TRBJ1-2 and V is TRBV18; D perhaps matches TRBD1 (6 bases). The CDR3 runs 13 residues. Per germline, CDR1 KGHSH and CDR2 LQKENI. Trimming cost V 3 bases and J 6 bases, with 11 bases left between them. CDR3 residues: CASSPRPGDGYTF. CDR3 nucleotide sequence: TGTGCCAGCTCACCCCGCCCAGGGGATGGCTACACCTTC.

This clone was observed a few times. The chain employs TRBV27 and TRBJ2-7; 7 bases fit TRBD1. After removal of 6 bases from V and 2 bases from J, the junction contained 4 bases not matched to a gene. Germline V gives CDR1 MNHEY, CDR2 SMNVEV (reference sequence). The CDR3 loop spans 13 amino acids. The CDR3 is CASSPGQTYEQYF. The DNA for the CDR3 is TGTGCCAGCAGCCCGGGACAGACCTACGAGCAGTACTTC.

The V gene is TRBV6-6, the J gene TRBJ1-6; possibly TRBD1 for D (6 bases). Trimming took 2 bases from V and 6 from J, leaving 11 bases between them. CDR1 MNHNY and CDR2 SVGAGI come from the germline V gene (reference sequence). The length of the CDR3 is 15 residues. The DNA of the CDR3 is TGTGCCAGCAGTTACACGGACAGCACTAATTCACCCCTCCACTTT. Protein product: CASSYTDSTNSPLHF.

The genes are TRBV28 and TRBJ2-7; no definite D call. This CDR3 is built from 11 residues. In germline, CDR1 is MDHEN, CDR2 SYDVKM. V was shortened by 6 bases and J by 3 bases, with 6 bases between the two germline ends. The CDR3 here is CASSLIYEQYF. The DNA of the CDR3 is TGTGCCAGCAGCCTAATCTACGAGCAGTACTTC.

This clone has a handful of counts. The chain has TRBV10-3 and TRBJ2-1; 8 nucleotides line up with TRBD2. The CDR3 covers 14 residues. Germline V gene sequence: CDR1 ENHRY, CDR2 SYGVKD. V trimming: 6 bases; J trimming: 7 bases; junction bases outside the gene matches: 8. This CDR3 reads CAIRRDLAGNEQFF. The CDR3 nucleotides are TGTGCCATCAGGCGGGACTTAGCGGGGAATGAGCAGTTCTTC.

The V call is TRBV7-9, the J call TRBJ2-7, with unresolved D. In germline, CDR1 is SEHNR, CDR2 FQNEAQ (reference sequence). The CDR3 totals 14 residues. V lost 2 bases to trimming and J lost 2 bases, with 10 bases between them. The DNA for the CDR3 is TGTGCCAGCAGCTTACAGTTGAATACCTACGAGCAGTACTTC. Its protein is CASSLQLNTYEQYF. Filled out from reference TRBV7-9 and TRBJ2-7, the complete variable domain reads DTGVSQNPRHKITKRGQNVTFRCDPISEHNRLYWYRQTLGQGPEFLTYFQNEAQLEKSRLLSDRFSAERPKGSFSTLEIQRTEQGDSAMYLCASSLQLNTYEQYFGPGTRLTVT.

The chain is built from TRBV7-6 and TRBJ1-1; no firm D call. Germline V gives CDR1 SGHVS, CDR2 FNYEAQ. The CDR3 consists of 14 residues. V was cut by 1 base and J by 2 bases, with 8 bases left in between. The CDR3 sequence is CASSLGGYNTEAFF. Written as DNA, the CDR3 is TGTGCCAGCAGCTTAGGAGGGTATAACACTGAAGCTTTCTTT.

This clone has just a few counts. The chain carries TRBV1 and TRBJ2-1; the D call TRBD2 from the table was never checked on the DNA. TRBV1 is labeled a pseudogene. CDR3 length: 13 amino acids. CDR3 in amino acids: CTRQRGGVNEQFF. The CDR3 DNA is TGCACCAGACAACGGGGGGGCGTCAATGAGCAGTTCTTC.

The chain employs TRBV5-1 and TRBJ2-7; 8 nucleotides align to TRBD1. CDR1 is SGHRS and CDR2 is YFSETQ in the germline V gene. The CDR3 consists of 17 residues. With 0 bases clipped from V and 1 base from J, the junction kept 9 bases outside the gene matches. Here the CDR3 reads CASSLVFQQGGSYEQYF. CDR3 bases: TGCGCCAGCAGCTTGGTATTCCAACAGGGGGGATCCTACGAGCAGTACTTC.

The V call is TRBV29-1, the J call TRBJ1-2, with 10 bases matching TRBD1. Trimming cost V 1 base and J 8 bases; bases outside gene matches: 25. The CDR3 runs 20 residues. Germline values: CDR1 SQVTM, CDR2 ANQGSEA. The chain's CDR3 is CSVEVGIRTGGSVPGWGYTF. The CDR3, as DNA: TGCAGCGTTGAAGTTGGGATTAGGACAGGGGGAAGCGTCCCAGGCTGGGGCTACACCTTC.

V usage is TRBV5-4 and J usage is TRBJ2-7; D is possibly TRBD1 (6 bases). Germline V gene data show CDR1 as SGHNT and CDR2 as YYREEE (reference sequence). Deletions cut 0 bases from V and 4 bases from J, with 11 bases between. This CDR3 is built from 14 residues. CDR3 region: CASSLGQAPYEQYF. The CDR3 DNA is TGTGCCAGCAGCTTGGGACAGGCACCTTACGAGCAGTACTTC.

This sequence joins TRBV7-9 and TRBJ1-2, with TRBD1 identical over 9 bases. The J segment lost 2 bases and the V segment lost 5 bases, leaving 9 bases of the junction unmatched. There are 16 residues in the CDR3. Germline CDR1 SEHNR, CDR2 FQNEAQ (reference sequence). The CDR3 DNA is TGTGCCAGCAGCCCCCCGACAGGGGGGGAGAACTATGGCTACACCTTC. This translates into CASSPPTGGENYGYTF.

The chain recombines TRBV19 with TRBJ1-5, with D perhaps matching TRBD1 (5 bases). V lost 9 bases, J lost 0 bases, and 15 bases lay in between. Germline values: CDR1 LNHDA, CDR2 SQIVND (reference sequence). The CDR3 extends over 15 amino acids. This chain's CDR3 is CASSSLQVSNQPQHF. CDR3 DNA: TGTGCCAGCTCTTCTCTACAGGTTAGCAATCAGCCCCAGCATTTT.

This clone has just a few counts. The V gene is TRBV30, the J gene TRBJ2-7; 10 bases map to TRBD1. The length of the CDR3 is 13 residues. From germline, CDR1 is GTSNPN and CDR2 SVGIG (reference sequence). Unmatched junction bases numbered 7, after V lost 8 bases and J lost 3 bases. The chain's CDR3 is CAKGGDRGYEQYF. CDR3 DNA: TGTGCCAAAGGGGGGGACAGGGGCTACGAGCAGTACTTC.